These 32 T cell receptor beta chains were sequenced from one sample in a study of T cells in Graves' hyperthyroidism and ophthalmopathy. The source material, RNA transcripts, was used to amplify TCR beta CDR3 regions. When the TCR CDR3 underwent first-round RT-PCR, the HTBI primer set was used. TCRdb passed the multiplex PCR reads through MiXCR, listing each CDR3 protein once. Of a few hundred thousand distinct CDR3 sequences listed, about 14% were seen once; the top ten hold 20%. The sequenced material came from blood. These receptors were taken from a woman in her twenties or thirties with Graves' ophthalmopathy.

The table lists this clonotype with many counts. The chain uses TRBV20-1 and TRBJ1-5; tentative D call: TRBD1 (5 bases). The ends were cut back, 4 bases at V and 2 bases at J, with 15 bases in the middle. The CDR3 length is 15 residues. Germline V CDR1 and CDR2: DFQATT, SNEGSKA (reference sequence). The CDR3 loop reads CSAIRGARGNQPQHF. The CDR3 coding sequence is TGCAGTGCTATACGAGGGGCCAGGGGCAATCAGCCCCAGCATTTT.

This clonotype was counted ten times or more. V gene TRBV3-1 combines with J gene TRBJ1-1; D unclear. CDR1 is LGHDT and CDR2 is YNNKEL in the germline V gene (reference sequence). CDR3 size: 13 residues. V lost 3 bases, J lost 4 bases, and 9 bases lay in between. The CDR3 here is CASSQGYRTEAFF. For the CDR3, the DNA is TGTGCCAGCAGCCAGGGTTACCGCACTGAAGCTTTCTTT.

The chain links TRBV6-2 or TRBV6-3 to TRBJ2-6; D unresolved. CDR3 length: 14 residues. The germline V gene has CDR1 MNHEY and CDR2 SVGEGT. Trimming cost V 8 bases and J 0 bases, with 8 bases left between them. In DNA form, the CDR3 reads TGTGCCAGCGGCTACGTCTCTGGGGCCAACGTCCTGACTTTC. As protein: CASGYVSGANVLTF.

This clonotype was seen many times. The CDR3 DNA is TGCAGTGCTAGGGGGGTTGTGGAGACCCAGTACTTC. Amino acid sequence: CSARGVVETQYF. The chain has TRBV20-1 and TRBJ2-5; the D call may be TRBD1 or TRBD2 (5 bases each). The CDR3 extends over 12 amino acids. CDR1 is DFQATT, CDR2 SNEGSKA, per germline (reference sequence). The ends were cut back, 3 bases at V and 5 bases at J, with 10 bases in the middle.

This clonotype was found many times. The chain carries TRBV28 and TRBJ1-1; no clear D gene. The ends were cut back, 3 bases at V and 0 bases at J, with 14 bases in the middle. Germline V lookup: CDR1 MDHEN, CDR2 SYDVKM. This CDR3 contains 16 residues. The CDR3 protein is CASSLFLRGVNTEAFF. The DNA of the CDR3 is TGTGCCAGCAGTTTGTTCCTCAGAGGCGTGAACACTGAAGCTTTCTTT.

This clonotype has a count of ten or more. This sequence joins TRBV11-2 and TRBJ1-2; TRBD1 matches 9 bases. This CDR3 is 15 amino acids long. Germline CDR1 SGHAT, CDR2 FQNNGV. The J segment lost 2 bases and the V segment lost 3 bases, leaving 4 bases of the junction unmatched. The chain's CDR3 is CASSFGTGGNYGYTF. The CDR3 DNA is TGTGCCAGCAGCTTTGGAACAGGGGGCAACTATGGCTACACCTTC.

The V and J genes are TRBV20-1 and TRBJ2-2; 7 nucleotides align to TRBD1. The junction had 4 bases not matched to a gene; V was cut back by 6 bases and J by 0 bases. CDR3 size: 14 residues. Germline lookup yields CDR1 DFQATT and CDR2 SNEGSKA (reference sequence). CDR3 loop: CSAAGTANTGELFF. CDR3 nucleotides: TGCAGTGCGGCCGGGACAGCGAACACCGGGGAGCTGTTTTTT.

CDR3 sequence: CAARDRETTNEKLFF. DNA of the CDR3: TGTGCCGCCCGGGACAGGGAGACAACTAATGAAAAACTGTTTTTT. The chain links TRBV10-3 to TRBJ1-4; 9 nucleotides line up with TRBD1. Germline V gene data show CDR1 as ENHRY and CDR2 as SYGVKD. V trimming: 11 bases; J trimming: 0 bases; junction bases outside the gene matches: 7. This CDR3 region has 15 residues.

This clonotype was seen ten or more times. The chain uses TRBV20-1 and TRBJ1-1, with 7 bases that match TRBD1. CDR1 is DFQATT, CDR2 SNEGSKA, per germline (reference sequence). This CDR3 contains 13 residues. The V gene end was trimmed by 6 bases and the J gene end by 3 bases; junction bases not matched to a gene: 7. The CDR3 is CSASTTGDTEAFF. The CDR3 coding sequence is TGCAGTGCCTCAACCACAGGGGACACTGAAGCTTTCTTT.

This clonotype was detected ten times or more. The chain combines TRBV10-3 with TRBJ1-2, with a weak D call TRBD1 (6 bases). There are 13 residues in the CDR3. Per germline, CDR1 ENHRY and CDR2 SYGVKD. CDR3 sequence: CAANREENYGYTF. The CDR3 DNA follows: TGTGCTGCTAACAGGGAAGAGAACTATGGCTACACCTTC.

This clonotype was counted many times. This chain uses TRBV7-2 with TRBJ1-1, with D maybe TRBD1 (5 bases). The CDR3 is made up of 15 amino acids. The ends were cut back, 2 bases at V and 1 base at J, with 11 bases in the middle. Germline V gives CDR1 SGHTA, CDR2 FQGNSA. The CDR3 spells CASSLFAGQNTEAFF. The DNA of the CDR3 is TGTGCCAGCAGCTTATTTGCCGGACAGAACACTGAAGCTTTCTTT.

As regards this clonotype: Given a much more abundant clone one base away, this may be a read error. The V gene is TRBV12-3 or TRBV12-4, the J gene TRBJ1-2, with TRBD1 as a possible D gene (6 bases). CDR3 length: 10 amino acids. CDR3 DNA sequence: TGTGCCCGCAGTAGGGGGGTGTTCACCTTC. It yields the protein CARSRGVFTF.

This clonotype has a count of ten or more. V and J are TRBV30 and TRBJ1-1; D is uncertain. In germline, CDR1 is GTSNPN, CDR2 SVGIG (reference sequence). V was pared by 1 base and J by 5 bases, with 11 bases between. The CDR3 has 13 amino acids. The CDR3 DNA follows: TGTGCCTGGAGTGGGCCAGCGGGGACTGAAGCTTTCTTT. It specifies CAWSGPAGTEAFF.

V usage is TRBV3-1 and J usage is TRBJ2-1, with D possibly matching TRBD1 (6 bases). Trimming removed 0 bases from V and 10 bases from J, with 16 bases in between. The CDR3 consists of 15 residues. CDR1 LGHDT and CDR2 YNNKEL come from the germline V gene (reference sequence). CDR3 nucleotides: TGTGCCAGCAGCCAAGAAAGGACAGCGAGTCGGGAGCAGTTCTTC. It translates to CASSQERTASREQFF.

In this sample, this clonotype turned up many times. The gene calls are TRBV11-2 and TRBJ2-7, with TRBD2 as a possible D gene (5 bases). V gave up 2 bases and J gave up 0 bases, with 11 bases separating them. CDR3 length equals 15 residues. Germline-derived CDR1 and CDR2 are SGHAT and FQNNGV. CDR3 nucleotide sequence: TGTGCCAGCAGCTTAATCGCGGGCCCCTCCTACGAGCAGTACTTC. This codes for CASSLIAGPSYEQYF. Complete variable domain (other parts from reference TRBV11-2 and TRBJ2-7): EAGVAQSPRYKIIEKRQSVAFWCNPISGHATLYWYQQILGQGPKLLIQFQNNGVVDDSQLPKDRFSAERLKGVDSTLKIQPAKLEDSAVYLCASSLIAGPSYEQYFGPGTRLTVT.

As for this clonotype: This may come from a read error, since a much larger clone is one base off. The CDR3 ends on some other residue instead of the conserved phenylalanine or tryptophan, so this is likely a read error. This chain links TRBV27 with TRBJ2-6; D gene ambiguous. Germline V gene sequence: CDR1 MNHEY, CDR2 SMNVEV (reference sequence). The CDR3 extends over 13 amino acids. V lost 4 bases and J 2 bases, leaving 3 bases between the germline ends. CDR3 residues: CASSYTGANVLTL. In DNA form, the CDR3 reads TGTGCCAGCAGTTATACTGGGGCCAACGTCCTGACTCTC.

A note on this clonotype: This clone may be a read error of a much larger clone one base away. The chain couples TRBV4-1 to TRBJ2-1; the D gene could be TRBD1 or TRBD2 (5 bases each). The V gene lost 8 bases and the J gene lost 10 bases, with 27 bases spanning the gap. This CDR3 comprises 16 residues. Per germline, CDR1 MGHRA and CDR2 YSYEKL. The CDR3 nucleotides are TGCGCCAGCCTTCGGGACCGATCCAAGGAGGTCTACGAGCAGTTCTTC. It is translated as CASLRDRSKEVYEQFF.

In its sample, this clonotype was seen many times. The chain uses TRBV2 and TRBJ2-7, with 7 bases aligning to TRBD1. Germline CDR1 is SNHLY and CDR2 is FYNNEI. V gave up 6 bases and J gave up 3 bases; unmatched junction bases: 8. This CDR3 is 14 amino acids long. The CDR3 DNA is TGTGCCAGCAGGAGGGGGACAGAAAACTACGAGCAGTACTTC. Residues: CASRRGTENYEQYF.

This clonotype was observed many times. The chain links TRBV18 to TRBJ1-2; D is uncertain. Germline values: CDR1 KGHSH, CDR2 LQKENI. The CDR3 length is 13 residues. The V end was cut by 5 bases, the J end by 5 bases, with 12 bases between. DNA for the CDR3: TGTGCCAGCTCATCCCCGGCGGAGTATGGCTACACCTTC. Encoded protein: CASSSPAEYGYTF.

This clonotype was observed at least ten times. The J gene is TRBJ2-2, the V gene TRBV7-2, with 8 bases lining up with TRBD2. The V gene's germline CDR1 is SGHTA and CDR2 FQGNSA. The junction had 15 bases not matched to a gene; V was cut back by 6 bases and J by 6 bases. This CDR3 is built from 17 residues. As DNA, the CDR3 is TGTGCCAGCAGTCCCCAGGCCGGGGGGGCCTATTCCGGGGAGCTGTTTTTT. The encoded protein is CASSPQAGGAYSGELFF.

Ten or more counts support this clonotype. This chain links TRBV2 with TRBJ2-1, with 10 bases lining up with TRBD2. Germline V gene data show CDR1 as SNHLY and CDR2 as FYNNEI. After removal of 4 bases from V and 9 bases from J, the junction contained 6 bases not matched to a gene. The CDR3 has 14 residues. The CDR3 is CASSVTSGVGEQFF. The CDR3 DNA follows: TGTGCCAGCAGTGTTACTAGCGGGGTCGGTGAGCAGTTCTTC. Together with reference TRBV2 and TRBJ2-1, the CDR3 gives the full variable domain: EPEVTQTPSHQVTQMGQEVILRCVPISNHLYFYWYRQILGQKVEFLVSFYNNEISEKSEIFDDQFSVERPDGSNFTLKIRSTKLEDSAMYFCASSVTSGVGEQFFGPGTRLTVL.

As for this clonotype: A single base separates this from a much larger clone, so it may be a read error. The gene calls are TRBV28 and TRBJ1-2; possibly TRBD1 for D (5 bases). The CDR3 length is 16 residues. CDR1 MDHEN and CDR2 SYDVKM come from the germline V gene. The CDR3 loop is CASSWLEGLANCGYTF. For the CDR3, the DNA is TGTGCCAGCAGTTGGCTAGAGGGGTTAGCTAACTGTGGCTACACCTTC.

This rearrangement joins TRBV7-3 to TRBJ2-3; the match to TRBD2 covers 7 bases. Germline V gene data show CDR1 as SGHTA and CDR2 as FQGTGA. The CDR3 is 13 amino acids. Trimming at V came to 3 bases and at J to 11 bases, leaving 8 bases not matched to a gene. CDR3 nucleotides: TGTGCCAGCAGCTTCGAGCGGGGCCGGGGGCAGTATTTT. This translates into CASSFERGRGQYF. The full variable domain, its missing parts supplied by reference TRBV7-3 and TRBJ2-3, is GAGVSQTPSNKVTEKGKYVELRCDPISGHTALYWYRQSLGQGPEFLIYFQGTGAADDSGLPNDRFFAVRPEGSVSTLKIQRTERGDSAVYLCASSFERGRGQYFGPGTRLTVL.

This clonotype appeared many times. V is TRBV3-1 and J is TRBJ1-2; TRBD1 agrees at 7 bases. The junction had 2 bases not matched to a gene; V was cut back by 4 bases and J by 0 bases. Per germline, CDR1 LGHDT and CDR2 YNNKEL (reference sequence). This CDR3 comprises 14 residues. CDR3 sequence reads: CASSPGQTNYGYTF. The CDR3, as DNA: TGTGCCAGCAGCCCGGGACAGACTAACTATGGCTACACCTTC.

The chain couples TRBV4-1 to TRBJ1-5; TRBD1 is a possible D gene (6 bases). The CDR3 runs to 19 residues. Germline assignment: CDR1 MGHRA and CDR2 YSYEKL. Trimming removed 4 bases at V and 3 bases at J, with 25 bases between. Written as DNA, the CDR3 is TGCGCCAGCAGCCCACCCCCAGGGGACCTACGGTTTGACAATCAGCCCCAGCATTTT. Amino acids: CASSPPPGDLRFDNQPQHF.

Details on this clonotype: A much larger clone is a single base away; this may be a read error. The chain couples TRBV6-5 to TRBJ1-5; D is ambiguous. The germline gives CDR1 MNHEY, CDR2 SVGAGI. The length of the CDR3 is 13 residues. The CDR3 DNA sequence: TGTGCCATCAGTTACGACAGCAATCAGCCCCAGCATTTT. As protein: CAISYDSNQPQHF.

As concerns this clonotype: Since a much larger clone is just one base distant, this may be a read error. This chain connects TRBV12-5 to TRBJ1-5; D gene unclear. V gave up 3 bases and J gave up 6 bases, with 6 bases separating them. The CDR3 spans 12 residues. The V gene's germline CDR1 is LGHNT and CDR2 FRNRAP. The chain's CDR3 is CASGFGVQPQHF. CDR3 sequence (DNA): TGTGCTAGTGGTTTCGGGGTTCAGCCCCAGCATTTT.

The CDR3 DNA reads as TGCAGCGTGTCCCAGGGTGGTTTCGTGGGAAACATTCAGTACTTC. Amino acids: CSVSQGGFVGNIQYF. The rearrangement links TRBV29-1 to TRBJ2-4; perhaps TRBD1 as D (5 bases). V lost 6 bases to trimming and J lost 6 bases, with 21 bases between them. Per germline, CDR1 SQVTM and CDR2 ANQGSEA. This CDR3 has 15 residues.

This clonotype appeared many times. For the CDR3, the DNA is TGTGCCAGCAGTTCAAACAGTGAACCTAGCTCCTACAATGAGCAGTTCTTC. The encoded protein is CASSSNSEPSSYNEQFF. This chain connects TRBV28 to TRBJ2-1, with D unclear. The ends were cut back, 4 bases at V and 0 bases at J, with 16 bases in the middle. This CDR3 has 17 residues. Germline CDR1 and CDR2: MDHEN and SYDVKM.

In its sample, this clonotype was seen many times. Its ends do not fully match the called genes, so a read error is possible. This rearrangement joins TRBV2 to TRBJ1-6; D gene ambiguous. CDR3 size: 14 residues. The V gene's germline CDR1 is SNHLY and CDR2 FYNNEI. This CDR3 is CASREASGDPPLHF. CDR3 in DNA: TGTGCCAGCAGAGAAGCGTCGGGAGACCCACCCCTCCACTTT.

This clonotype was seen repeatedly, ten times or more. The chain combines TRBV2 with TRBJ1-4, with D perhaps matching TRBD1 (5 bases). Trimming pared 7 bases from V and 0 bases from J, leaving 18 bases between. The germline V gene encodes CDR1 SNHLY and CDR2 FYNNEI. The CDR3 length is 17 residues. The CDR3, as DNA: TGTGCCAGCAAGATCAGGGCCCCCGGGACAACTAATGAAAAACTGTTTTTT. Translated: CASKIRAPGTTNEKLFF.

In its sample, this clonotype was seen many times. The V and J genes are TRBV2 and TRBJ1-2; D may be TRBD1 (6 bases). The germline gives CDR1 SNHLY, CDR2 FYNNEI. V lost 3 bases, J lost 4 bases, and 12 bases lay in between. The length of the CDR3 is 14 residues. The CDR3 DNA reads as TGTGCCAGCAGTGAGGGTACAGGGTTCTATGGCTACACCTTC. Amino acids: CASSEGTGFYGYTF.